This TCR beta chain was sequenced for a study of T cells in Graves' hyperthyroidism and ophthalmopathy. About the research overall: Peripheral blood was drawn at first diagnosis, prior to all treatment.

Researchers took RNA transcripts and amplified the TCR beta CDR3 regions from them. The study used the HTBI primer set for a first-round RT-PCR of the TCR CDR3. One entry per CDR3 protein results from TCRdb running MiXCR on the multiplex PCR reads. In the table there are a few hundred thousand distinct CDR3 sequences, 15% to 17% of which are singletons. V was pared by 3 bases and J by 4 bases, with 12 bases between. Germline CDR1 and CDR2: KGHSH and LQKENI. The CDR3 spans 15 residues. This clonotype was counted between two and nine times. The antigen is unknown. The study, taken as a whole, reports: From stable hyperthyroidism, ophthalmopathy was set apart by a 13 V-J model. Among thyroid clonotypes expanded above 0.001, most also appeared in blood.

Clinicians diagnosed patients from clinical symptoms, serum thyroxine and TRAb, thyroid ultrasound and orbital computed tomography. This receptor was identified in a woman aged 25 to 39 with Graves' hyperthyroidism. This chain joins TRBV18 and TRBJ1-4, with D possibly TRBD1 on 5 matching bases. Sequenced: blood. CDR3 bases: TGTGCCAGCTCACCGGAACAGGCACATAATGAAAAACTGTTTTTT. It specifies CASSPEQAHNEKLFF.